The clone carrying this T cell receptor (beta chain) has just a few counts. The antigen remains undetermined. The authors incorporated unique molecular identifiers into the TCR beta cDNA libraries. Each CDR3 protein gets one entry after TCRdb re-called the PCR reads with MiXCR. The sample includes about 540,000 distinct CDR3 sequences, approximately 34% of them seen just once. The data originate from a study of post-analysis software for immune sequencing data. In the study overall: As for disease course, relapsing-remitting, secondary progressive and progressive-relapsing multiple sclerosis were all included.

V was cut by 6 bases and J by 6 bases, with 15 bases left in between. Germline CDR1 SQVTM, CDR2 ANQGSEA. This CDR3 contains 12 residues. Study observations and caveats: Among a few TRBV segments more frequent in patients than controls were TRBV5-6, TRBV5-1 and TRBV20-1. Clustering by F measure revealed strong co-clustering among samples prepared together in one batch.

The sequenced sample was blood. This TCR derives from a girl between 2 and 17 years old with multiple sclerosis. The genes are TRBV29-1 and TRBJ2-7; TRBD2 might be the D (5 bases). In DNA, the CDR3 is TGCAGCGTCCAGCCCCGGAGGCTCGAGCAGTACTTC. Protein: CSVQPRRLEQYF.